This T cell receptor (beta chain) derives from a study of blood T cell repertoires in COVID-19. About the study: COVID-19 samples, acute and convalescent, were from the United States, Italy and Spain.

Assay used: immunoSEQ multiplex PCR; TCRdb lists only in-frame clones, some missing. This sample has approximately 300,000 clones, with 90% found just once. Participants were aged 18 to 89 years from 20 to 30 US areas. Each participant's cohort was designated according to participant-reported clinical history. Concerning this clone itself: The junction departs from the called germline gene at one end, perhaps through a read error.

From germline, CDR1 is SSHAT and CDR2 FNYEAQ (reference sequence). This CDR3 has 17 amino acids. The sequencing input was PBMCs or T cells enriched from blood (not recorded which). J is TRBJ2-2 and V is TRBV7-7; 7 bases fit TRBD1. This sequence was found in a woman under 30 with acute COVID-19. CDR3 coding DNA: TGTGCTAGCAGCTTAGCGCTTCCCCAGGGGGTGATCGGGGAGCTGTTTTTT. This translates into CASSLALPQGVIGELFF.